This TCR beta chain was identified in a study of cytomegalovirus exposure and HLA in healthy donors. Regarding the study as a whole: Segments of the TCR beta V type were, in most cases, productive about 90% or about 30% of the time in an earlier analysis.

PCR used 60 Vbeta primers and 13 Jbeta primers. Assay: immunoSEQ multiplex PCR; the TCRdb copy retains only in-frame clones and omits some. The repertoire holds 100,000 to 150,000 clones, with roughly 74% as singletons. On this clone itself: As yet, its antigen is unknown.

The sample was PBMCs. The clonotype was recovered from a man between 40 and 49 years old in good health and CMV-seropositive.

The CDR3 here is CSGQTGGEGNEQFF. The CDR3 bases are TGCAGCGGCCAGACAGGGGGCGAGGGCAATGAGCAGTTCTTC. The chain employs TRBV29-1 and TRBJ2-1; TRBD1 aligns across 10 bases. Trimming at V came to 7 bases and at J to 6 bases, leaving 9 bases not matched to a gene. This CDR3 comprises 14 residues. Germline CDR1 is SQVTM and CDR2 is ANQGSEA.